The 28 T cell receptor beta chains in this list originate from one sample, sequenced in a study of blood T cell repertoires in COVID-19 (dated by TCRdb to about 2020). Receptors were amplified or captured by the immunoSEQ multiplex PCR assay. This immuneACCESS table, as held by TCRdb, lists in-frame sequences with V and J called but not all clones. Of the missing ones, under half trace to an unresolved V gene in checked studies; the others have no known cause. This sample is represented by about 320,000 clones; 89% of them were singletons. 5% to 7% of the sample comes from the top ten. Sequencing was done on a sample of peripheral blood. The source of these receptors is a man between 18 and 35 years old who had recovered from COVID-19.

This clone appeared once. This chain connects TRBV6-1 to TRBJ1-1, with 9 bases aligning to TRBD1. Germline-derived CDR1 and CDR2 are MNHNS and SASEGT. V was pared by 3 bases and J by 7 bases, with 3 bases of the junction left unmatched. CDR3 length equals 13 residues. DNA for the CDR3: TGTGCCAGCAGTGAGGACAGGGGAGATGAAGCTTTCTTT. Translation: CASSEDRGDEAFF.

This chain links TRBV19 with TRBJ1-5; D is uncertain. CDR1 and CDR2 from the germline V gene are LNHDA and SQIVND (reference sequence). The CDR3 is made up of 15 amino acids. The germline V and J ends were trimmed by 2 bases and 0 bases, with 8 bases remaining between them. The CDR3 DNA sequence: TGTGCCAGTAGTATACGGAGGAATAGCAATCAGCCCCAGCATTTT. Translation gives CASSIRRNSNQPQHF.

The rearrangement uses TRBV7-9 and TRBJ1-4, with D possibly being TRBD1 (6 bases). This CDR3 region has 16 residues. Germline V gives CDR1 SEHNR, CDR2 FQNEAQ (reference sequence). Trimming pared 5 bases from V and 5 bases from J, leaving 18 bases between. This chain's CDR3 is CASSPRAGGANEKLFF. Written as DNA, the CDR3 is TGTGCCAGCAGCCCCCGGGCTGGGGGGGCGAATGAAAAACTGTTTTTT.

The chain has TRBV7-9 and TRBJ2-3, with 7 bases lining up with TRBD1. The CDR3 has 14 residues. CDR1 and CDR2 from the germline V gene are SEHNR and FQNEAQ (reference sequence). V lost 1 base to trimming and J lost 5 bases; unmatched junction nucleotides: 3. The CDR3 sequence: CASSLGQGLDTQYF. CDR3 bases: TGTGCCAGCAGCTTAGGACAGGGATTAGATACGCAGTATTTT.

This clone was observed a few times. The chain uses TRBV6-6 and TRBJ2-7; weak D call: TRBD2 (6 bases). Looked up from germline, CDR1 is MNHNY and CDR2 is SVGAGI (reference sequence). V was cut by 0 bases and J by 5 bases, with 17 bases left in between. The CDR3 is 16 residues long. The CDR3 nucleotides are TGTGCCAGCAGTTACTCGATCGGGGGTAGCGTCCACGAGCAGTACTTC. Its protein product is CASSYSIGGSVHEQYF.

This chain joins TRBV7-8 and TRBJ2-7; 8 nucleotides match TRBD2. CDR1 SGHVS and CDR2 FQNEAQ come from the germline V gene. The ends lost 5 bases at V and 6 bases at J; junction bases unmatched: 18. The CDR3 runs to 17 residues. The CDR3 is CASSTRIGGGQISEQYF. The CDR3, as DNA: TGTGCCAGCAGCACCCGGATCGGGGGGGGGCAGATCTCCGAGCAGTACTTC. The whole variable domain, remainder taken from reference TRBV7-8 and TRBJ2-7, is GAGVSQSPRYKVAKRGQDVALRCDPISGHVSLFWYQQALGQGPEFLTYFQNEAQLDKSGLPSDRFFAERPEGSVSTLKIQRTQQEDSAVYLCASSTRIGGGQISEQYFGPGTRLTVT.

The chain couples TRBV6-5 to TRBJ1-3, with D possibly matching TRBD1 (6 bases). V lost 8 bases and J 4 bases, leaving 12 bases between the germline ends. This CDR3 spans 13 amino acids. Germline V gene data show CDR1 as MNHEY and CDR2 as SVGAGI. CDR3 sequence: CASVRGTGNTIYF. The CDR3 DNA sequence: TGTGCCAGCGTCAGGGGTACGGGAAACACCATATATTTT.

The V call is TRBV5-1, the J call TRBJ1-1; D is undetermined. With 4 bases removed from V and 0 bases from J, the gap between germline ends came to 19 bases. From germline, CDR1 is SGHRS and CDR2 YFSETQ. The CDR3 covers 17 residues. The CDR3, as DNA: TGCGCCAGCAGCCCCCGGAGATATGGAACCGTGAACACTGAAGCTTTCTTT. Amino acids: CASSPRRYGTVNTEAFF. Filled out from reference TRBV5-1 and TRBJ1-1, the complete variable domain reads KAGVTQTPRYLIKTRGQQVTLSCSPISGHRSVSWYQQTPGQGLQFLFEYFSETQRNKGNFPGRFSGRQFSNSRSEMNVSTLELGDSALYLCASSPRRYGTVNTEAFFGQGTRLTVV.

The V and J genes are TRBV6-5 and TRBJ1-6; 7 nucleotides agree with TRBD1. Germline-derived CDR1 and CDR2 are MNHEY and SVGAGI. With 2 bases clipped from V and 9 bases from J, the junction kept 7 bases outside the gene matches. The CDR3 has 15 amino acids. The CDR3 region is CASSYRRGLGSPLHF. The CDR3 DNA reads as TGTGCCAGCAGTTACCGGAGGGGGCTGGGTTCACCCCTCCACTTT.

The genes are TRBV10-3 and TRBJ1-2, with TRBD1 identical over 9 bases. J gave up 2 bases and V 2 bases, and 12 bases lay outside the gene matches. The germline V gene has CDR1 ENHRY and CDR2 SYGVKD. The CDR3 totals 18 residues. The CDR3 nucleotides are TGTGCCATCAGTGAGGTAGGACAGGGGCGCAATTTGAACTATGGCTACACCTTC. This translates into CAISEVGQGRNLNYGYTF.

The chain carries TRBV10-3 and TRBJ1-2; D ambiguous. The CDR3 loop spans 15 amino acids. V was clipped by 0 bases and J by 8 bases, with 16 bases between them. CDR1 ENHRY and CDR2 SYGVKD come from the germline V gene. Here the CDR3 DNA reads TGTGCCATCAGTGAGTCAGAATTGAGGGTATTGGGCTACACCTTC. Its protein is CAISESELRVLGYTF.

The chain joins TRBV9 to TRBJ1-1, with D perhaps matching TRBD1 (6 bases). With 2 bases removed from V and 0 bases from J, the gap between germline ends came to 11 bases. CDR3 length equals 15 residues. Germline V gene sequence: CDR1 SGDLS, CDR2 YYNGEE. The CDR3 DNA follows: TGTGCCAGCAGCGTCCGGACAGAGATGAACACTGAAGCTTTCTTT. Translated, it gives CASSVRTEMNTEAFF.

The chain employs TRBV28 and TRBJ1-5; 7 bases are a match to TRBD1. This CDR3 is built from 15 residues. Per the germline V gene, CDR1 is MDHEN and CDR2 is SYDVKM. The V gene end was trimmed by 5 bases and the J gene end by 5 bases; junction bases not matched to a gene: 9. DNA for the CDR3: TGTGCCAGCAGTCTTCTGGACAGGATCTATCAGCCCCAGCATTTT. As protein: CASSLLDRIYQPQHF.

This chain uses TRBV10-1 with TRBJ2-1, with 11 bases lining up with TRBD2. Germline lookup yields CDR1 WNHNN and CDR2 SYGVQD (reference sequence). V shed 4 bases, J shed 4 bases, and the junction held 9 bases outside the gene matches. The CDR3 consists of 17 residues. CDR3 loop: CASSGPPGTSGYNEQFF. The CDR3 bases are TGCGCCAGCAGTGGGCCCCCGGGGACTAGCGGTTACAATGAGCAGTTCTTC.

The chain uses TRBV4-1 and TRBJ2-2, with 13 bases fitting TRBD2. Trimming removed 0 bases from V and 0 bases from J; junction bases left unmatched: 7. This CDR3 contains 20 residues. Germline CDR1 is MGHRA and CDR2 is YSYEKL. CDR3 nucleotide sequence: TGCGCCAGCAGCCAAGATCTACGGACTAGCGGGGGATCGAACACCGGGGAGCTGTTTTTT. Protein product: CASSQDLRTSGGSNTGELFF.

This clone was found once. The rearrangement joins TRBV6-5 to TRBJ2-7; 8 nucleotides line up with TRBD1. The CDR3 extends over 15 amino acids. V gave up 6 bases and J gave up 0 bases; unmatched junction bases: 7. Germline CDR1 is MNHEY and CDR2 is SVGAGI. CDR3 in DNA: TGTGCCAGCAGCCCGAGTGGACAGGGCTCCTACGAGCAGTACTTC. Amino acids: CASSPSGQGSYEQYF.

V gene TRBV3-1 (or the pseudogene TRBV3-2) combines with J gene TRBJ1-6, with D tentatively TRBD1 (5 bases). The V and J ends lost 3 bases and 10 bases respectively, with 22 bases between them. Germline V gives CDR1 LGHDT, CDR2 YNNKEL (reference sequence). This CDR3 has 17 amino acids. The CDR3 coding sequence is TGTGCCAGCAGCCAGCCCGACAGTTCACTTACCGTATCACCCCTCCACTTT. Protein sequence: CASSQPDSSLTVSPLHF.

The V call is TRBV9, the J call TRBJ1-5, with 8 bases lining up with TRBD1. V was clipped by 3 bases and J by 0 bases; unmatched bases: 5. The CDR3 has 16 residues. Germline lookup yields CDR1 SGDLS and CDR2 YYNGEE. CDR3 DNA: TGTGCCAGCAGCGCGACAGGGGACCTTAGCAATCAGCCCCAGCATTTT. Its translation: CASSATGDLSNQPQHF.

V is TRBV5-4 and J is TRBJ1-1, with D perhaps matching TRBD1 (5 bases). The germline CDR1 and CDR2 sequences are SGHNT and YYREEE (reference sequence). This CDR3 contains 14 residues. V dropped 7 bases and J dropped 5 bases, with 18 bases sitting between them. The CDR3 loop is CASSPLGAATEAFF. Written as DNA, the CDR3 is TGTGCCAGCTCCCCCCTAGGGGCCGCGACTGAAGCTTTCTTT.

This clone was counted between two and nine times. V and J are TRBV10-1 and TRBJ2-7; D call uncertain. Germline assignment: CDR1 WNHNN and CDR2 SYGVQD (reference sequence). Trimming cost V 6 bases and J 5 bases, with 8 bases left between them. This CDR3 spans 11 amino acids. CDR3 DNA: TGCGCCAGCAGGGTAGCCGACGAGCAGTACTTC. This sequence encodes CASRVADEQYF.

The CDR3 here is CASSQLGGGEQFF. CDR3 DNA sequence: TGCGCCAGCAGCCAGCTCGGAGGAGGTGAGCAGTTCTTC. The rearrangement links TRBV4-3 to TRBJ2-1, with D perhaps TRBD2 (5 bases). Trimming took 3 bases from V and 9 from J, leaving 12 bases between them. Germline CDR1 and CDR2: LGHNA and YSLEER. The CDR3 extends over 13 amino acids.

This clone was detected only a few times. The rearrangement joins TRBV2 to TRBJ2-1; 11 positions match TRBD2. The CDR3 has 19 residues. The V gene's germline CDR1 is SNHLY and CDR2 FYNNEI. Unmatched junction bases numbered 12, after V lost 3 bases and J lost 2 bases. In DNA, the CDR3 is TGTGCCAGCAGTGAGATATTATTACTAGCGGGAGTACCCTACAATGAGCAGTTCTTC. Its translation: CASSEILLLAGVPYNEQFF.

The chain is built from TRBV4-3 and TRBJ2-7; D gene ambiguous. This CDR3 is built from 13 residues. Trimming stripped 0 bases from V and 3 bases from J, with 6 bases between. Germline CDR1 LGHNA, CDR2 YSLEER. For the CDR3, the DNA is TGCGCCAGCAGCCAAGATTTAGTCTACGAGCAGTACTTC. Protein sequence: CASSQDLVYEQYF.

The V call is TRBV6-5, the J call TRBJ1-1; D possibly corresponds to TRBD1 (5 bases). CDR3 size: 13 residues. Per the germline V gene, CDR1 is MNHEY and CDR2 is SVGAGI. Trimming stripped 5 bases from V and 8 bases from J, with 15 bases between. CDR3: CASSQPDIKEAFF. In DNA form, the CDR3 reads TGTGCCAGCAGTCAACCGGACATTAAAGAAGCTTTCTTT.

The chain joins TRBV5-1 to TRBJ1-5; the match to TRBD1 covers 9 bases. The V gene end was trimmed by 0 bases and the J gene end by 0 bases; junction bases not matched to a gene: 1. The germline CDR1 and CDR2 sequences are SGHRS and YFSETQ. The CDR3 runs to 16 residues. The DNA for the CDR3 is TGCGCCAGCAGCTTGGGGGACAGGGATAGCAATCAGCCCCAGCATTTT. This translates into CASSLGDRDSNQPQHF.

J is TRBJ1-4 and V is TRBV6-2 or TRBV6-3, with TRBD1 matching over 10 bases. This CDR3 comprises 15 residues. V trimming: 5 bases; J trimming: 6 bases; junction bases outside the gene matches: 6. Germline V gives CDR1 MNHEY, CDR2 SVGEGT. CDR3 protein: CASSPRQGAYEKLFF. In nucleotides, the CDR3 is TGTGCCAGCAGTCCGCGACAGGGGGCCTATGAAAAACTGTTTTTT.

The V call is TRBV2, the J call TRBJ1-2; D may be TRBD1 (6 bases). The CDR3 is 16 residues long. V gave up 1 base and J gave up 3 bases, with 15 bases separating them. Germline assignment: CDR1 SNHLY and CDR2 FYNNEI. The CDR3: CASSEERGAQYYGYTF. The CDR3 DNA follows: TGTGCCAGCAGTGAAGAGCGGGGGGCCCAGTACTATGGCTACACCTTC. Combining the CDR3 with reference TRBV2 and TRBJ1-2 gives the whole variable domain EPEVTQTPSHQVTQMGQEVILRCVPISNHLYFYWYRQILGQKVEFLVSFYNNEISEKSEIFDDQFSVERPDGSNFTLKIRSTKLEDSAMYFCASSEERGAQYYGYTFGSGTRLTVV.

This clone was picked up a small number of times. The rearrangement joins TRBV5-8 to TRBJ2-1; the match to TRBD2 covers 9 bases. Per germline, CDR1 SGHTS and CDR2 YDEGEE. This CDR3 contains 20 residues. V shed 0 bases and J 5 bases; nucleotides not matched to a gene: 18. Written as DNA, the CDR3 is TGTGCCAGCAGCTTGGGTACTACGGCGGGAGGGCCTTTATACGACAATGAGCAGTTCTTC. Its protein product is CASSLGTTAGGPLYDNEQFF.